A selection of T cell receptor beta chains follows, all from one sample in a study of PD-1 blockade in classical Hodgkin lymphoma. Measured with immunoSEQ multiplex PCR; TCRdb has only the in-frame clones, and not every one. The table includes approximately 20,000 clones, roughly 83% detected once. This specimen was CD4+ T cells from blood, taken before the fourth cycle of nivolumab. The receptors were sampled from a human donor with classical Hodgkin lymphoma. CDR3s include the opening cysteine and the closing phenylalanine or tryptophan. Each record gives: J gene, V gene, clone size, D gene, CDR3 protein, CDR3 DNA. D genes are given only for firm matches. Expanded clones get a size class; other rows say once, few or many, or leave the size out.

TRBJ2-5,TRBV29-1,.,.,CSVGPGGLKETQYF,TGCAGCGTTGGCCCTGGGGGTTTAAAAGAGACCCAGTACTTC
TRBJ2-7,TRBV18,.,TRBD1,CASSPGTGGDEQYF,TGTGCCAGCTCCCCCGGGACAGGGGGAGACGAGCAGTACTTC
TRBJ1-6,TRBV6-1,few,TRBD1,CASSTNRGSDSPLHF,TGTGCCAGCAGTACCAACAGGGGATCGGATTCACCCCTCCACTTT
TRBJ1-1,TRBV5-8,.,.,CASSLEPPGNTEAFF,TGTGCCAGCAGCTTGGAGCCACCGGGTAACACTGAAGCTTTCTTT
TRBJ1-2,TRBV2,few,.,CASMPVPTRFYGYTF,TGTGCCAGCATGCCCGTTCCGACAAGATTCTATGGCTACACCTTC
TRBJ1-2,TRBV6-1,.,TRBD1,CASRATGTGSGYTF,TGTGCCAGCAGAGCGACCGGGACAGGGAGTGGCTACACCTTC
TRBJ2-7,TRBV11-2,.,TRBD1,CASSWGQGSNEQYF,TGTGCCAGCAGCTGGGGACAGGGGTCCAACGAGCAGTACTTC
TRBJ2-5,TRBV27,.,.,CASSTPSRARYQETQYF,TGTGCCAGCAGCACGCCTAGTCGCGCTAGGTACCAAGAGACCCAGTACTTC
TRBJ2-6,TRBV27,.,.,CASSFLDFVGSGANVLTF,TGTGCCAGCAGTTTCTTGGATTTCGTGGGTTCTGGGGCCAACGTCCTGACTTTC
TRBJ2-7,TRBV2,.,.,CASKEGSYEQYF,TGTGCCAGCAAGGAGGGATCCTACGAGCAGTACTTC
TRBJ2-5,TRBV6-1,.,.,CASTRSGYQETQYF,TGTGCCAGCACCCGCTCAGGGTATCAAGAGACCCAGTACTTC
TRBJ1-5,TRBV6-5,.,.,CASSYSRGQPQHF,TGTGCCAGCAGTTACTCTCGGGGTCAGCCCCAGCATTTT
TRBJ2-3,TRBV9,.,.,CASSARVGGTGTDTQYF,TGTGCCAGCAGCGCACGAGTCGGCGGGACCGGCACAGATACGCAGTATTTT
TRBJ2-7,TRBV7-9,.,.,CASSLSGTAAYEQYF,TGTGCCAGCAGCTTATCGGGGACTGCAGCCTACGAGCAGTACTTC
TRBJ1-1,TRBV6-5,once,.,CASRLEGGRSTEAFF,TGTGCCAGCAGGCTTGAAGGAGGTCGGAGCACTGAAGCTTTCTTT
TRBJ2-7,TRBV19,few,.,CASSILGTAGEQYF,TGTGCCAGTAGTATTTTGGGGACGGCGGGGGAGCAGTACTTC
TRBJ1-1,TRBV19,.,.,CASIEQGVNTEAFF,TGTGCCAGTATTGAGCAGGGCGTCAACACTGAAGCTTTCTTT
TRBJ1-4,TRBV19,.,.,CASNFVGNEKLFF,TGTGCCAGTAATTTTGTGGGCAATGAAAAACTGTTTTTT
TRBJ2-7,TRBV28,.,TRBD2,CASRTSGGVVHEQYF,TGTGCCAGCAGGACTAGCGGGGGCGTAGTCCACGAGCAGTACTTC
TRBJ2-7,TRBV5-1,.,TRBD2,CASRAGLAGHEQYF,TGCGCCAGCAGAGCCGGACTAGCGGGCCACGAGCAGTACTTC
TRBJ2-6,TRBV5-6,.,.,CASSLAGGTGANVLTF,TGTGCCAGCAGCTTGGCCGGTGGGACTGGGGCCAACGTCCTGACTTTC
TRBJ1-3,TRBV5-5,.,.,CASSLNGVSFSGNTIYF,TGTGCCAGCAGCTTGAACGGGGTCTCCTTCTCTGGAAACACCATATATTTT
TRBJ1-1,TRBV10-3,.,TRBD1,CAISGPDRGGNTEAFF,TGTGCCATCAGTGGGCCGGACAGGGGCGGGAACACTGAAGCTTTCTTT
TRBJ2-7,TRBV5-6,.,.,CASSRGDTYYEQYF,TGTGCCAGCAGCCGGGGGGACACCTACTACGAGCAGTACTTC
TRBJ2-2,TRBV7-8,.,.,CASSQSGNTGELFF,TGTGCCAGCAGCCAAAGTGGGAACACCGGGGAGCTGTTTTTT
TRBJ2-4,TRBV6-1,.,TRBD1,CATEQGQAKNIQYF,TGTGCCACCGAACAGGGGCAAGCCAAAAACATTCAGTACTTC
TRBJ1-1,TRBV6-5,few,.,CASTTASGVTEAFF,TGTGCCAGCACCACAGCCTCAGGGGTCACTGAAGCTTTCTTT
TRBJ2-7,TRBV7-8,.,TRBD1,CASSLGTGTGSLVQYF,TGTGCCAGCAGCTTAGGGACCGGGACAGGGAGTTTAGTGCAGTACTTC
TRBJ2-4,TRBV7-8,.,.,CASSLSAKNIQYF,TGTGCCAGCAGCTTAAGCGCGAAAAACATTCAGTACTTC
TRBJ2-1,TRBV27,.,TRBD2,CASSSPSGSSYNEQFF,TGTGCCAGCAGTTCCCCTAGCGGGAGCTCCTACAATGAGCAGTTCTTC
TRBJ2-2,TRBV7-8,.,.,CASSSIRGTGELFF,TGTGCCAGCAGCTCGATCAGGGGCACCGGGGAGCTGTTTTTT
TRBJ2-1,TRBV7-9,.,TRBD2,CASSLAPHSSGGYNEQFF,TGTGCCAGCAGCTTAGCGCCGCATTCTAGCGGGGGTTACAATGAGCAGTTCTTC
TRBJ2-1,TRBV6-5,.,TRBD2,CASSPLGGENEQFF,TGTGCCAGCAGCCCTCTCGGGGGGGAGAATGAGCAGTTCTTC
TRBJ1-5,TRBV30,.,.,CAWSPGRASNQPQHF,TGTGCCTGGAGTCCCGGCAGGGCAAGCAATCAGCCCCAGCATTTT
TRBJ1-1,TRBV14,.,.,CASSQDAGGAFF,TGTGCCAGCAGCCAAGACGCGGGGGGAGCTTTCTTT
TRBJ2-7,TRBV5-4,.,.,CASSHFRDGYEQYF,TGTGCCAGCAGCCATTTTCGGGACGGCTACGAGCAGTACTTC
TRBJ1-1,TRBV6-5,.,TRBD1,CASSYRGQGGNTEAFF,TGTGCCAGCAGTTACCGAGGACAGGGGGGGAACACTGAAGCTTTCTTT
TRBJ2-7,TRBV2,.,.,CASSSGTGDGEQYF,TGTGCCAGCAGCTCTGGGACGGGAGACGGGGAGCAGTACTTC
TRBJ2-2,TRBV5-1,.,.,CASRGGGGNTGELFF,TGCGCCAGCCGTGGGGGCGGGGGAAACACCGGGGAGCTGTTTTTT
TRBJ2-7,TRBV27,.,.,CASSLLFQGWDEQYF,TGTGCCAGCAGTTTACTTTTCCAGGGTTGGGACGAGCAGTACTTC
TRBJ2-3,TRBV5-4,.,TRBD2,CASSRTSGRTDTQYF,TGTGCCAGCAGCCGGACTAGCGGGAGAACAGATACGCAGTATTTT
TRBJ2-1,TRBV4-3,.,.,CASSQTTFYNEQFF,TGCGCCAGCAGCCAAACGACCTTTTACAATGAGCAGTTCTTC
TRBJ2-3,TRBV11-3,.,.,CASSMLSGPTDTQYF,TGTGCCAGCAGCATGTTGTCCGGCCCCACAGATACGCAGTATTTT
TRBJ2-5,TRBV28,.,.,CASSLWGQETQYF,TGTGCCAGCAGTCTTTGGGGACAAGAGACCCAGTACTTC
TRBJ1-3,TRBV30,.,.,CAWSFVSGAGNTIYF,TGTGCCTGGAGTTTCGTTAGCGGGGCCGGAAACACCATATATTTT
TRBJ2-3,TRBV10-3,.,.,CATSLATDTQYF,TGTGCCACCTCGCTAGCGACAGATACGCAGTATTTT